A single sample gave rise to the 25 T cell receptor beta chains below, sequenced in a study of T cell responses to AZD1222 COVID-19 vaccine. Assay: immunoSEQ multiplex PCR; the TCRdb copy retains only in-frame clones and omits some. The sample consists of approximately 180,000 clones, around 94% of them appearing once. The specimen comprised peripheral blood, sampled on day 0 of AZD1222 vaccination. All receptors derive from an adult in good health.

This clone was recorded a few times. The chain couples TRBV19 to TRBJ1-5; D is possibly TRBD1 (6 bases). Germline lookup yields CDR1 LNHDA and CDR2 SQIVND (reference sequence). There are 15 residues in the CDR3. V lost 0 bases and J lost 9, with 15 bases in between. DNA for the CDR3: TGTGCCAGTAGTATAGACAGGGGAACCCAGGGGCCCCAGCATTTT. It codes for CASSIDRGTQGPQHF.

The chain has TRBV27 and TRBJ1-5, with 8 bases that match TRBD1. The V and J ends lost 6 bases and 6 bases, in that order; junction bases with no gene match: 7. The germline CDR1 and CDR2 sequences are MNHEY and SMNVEV (reference sequence). The CDR3 is 14 residues long. The DNA for the CDR3 is TGTGCCAGCAGGCCAGGGGGCATTTTTCAGCCCCAGCATTTT. Its protein product is CASRPGGIFQPQHF.

The chain employs TRBV6-5 and TRBJ2-1, with TRBD2 as a possible D gene (6 bases). This CDR3 spans 13 amino acids. The V gene lost 7 bases and the J gene lost 7 bases, with 14 bases spanning the gap. The V gene's germline CDR1 is MNHEY and CDR2 SVGAGI. The CDR3 nucleotides read TGTGCCAGCACCACGGGGGAGGCGAATGAGCAGTTCTTC. It specifies CASTTGEANEQFF.

CDR3 bases: TGTGCCAGCAGTTTAAGTTACAGGGGGGCTGGGGAGACCCAGTACTTC. Its protein is CASSLSYRGAGETQYF. J is TRBJ2-5 and V is TRBV28; 8 positions agree with TRBD1. The germline V gene has CDR1 MDHEN and CDR2 SYDVKM. The CDR3 runs 16 residues. V was clipped by 2 bases and J by 5 bases; unmatched bases: 10.

The gene calls are TRBV16 and TRBJ1-1; D is unclear. Trimming pared 0 bases from V and 11 bases from J, leaving 10 bases between. Germline assignment: CDR1 KGHSY and CDR2 FQNENV. CDR3 length equals 12 residues. CDR3 loop: CASSQSGQRAFF. The CDR3 DNA reads TGTGCCAGCAGCCAATCAGGTCAACGGGCTTTCTTT.

This CDR3 is CASSYSTSSYEQYF. As DNA, the CDR3 is TGTGCCAGCAGTTACTCTACTAGTAGCTACGAGCAGTACTTC. V gene TRBV6-6 combines with J gene TRBJ2-7; D perhaps matches TRBD2 (5 bases). V shed 0 bases and J shed 3 bases, with 9 bases lying between them. Germline values: CDR1 MNHNY, CDR2 SVGAGI (reference sequence). The CDR3 sequence is 14 residues long.

This chain uses TRBV15 with TRBJ1-1; no reliable D call. Germline V CDR1 and CDR2: LNHNV, YYDKDF (reference sequence). V lost 0 bases and J 6 bases, leaving 5 bases between the germline ends. The CDR3 spans 12 residues. CDR3 loop: CATSRDGPEAFF. DNA for the CDR3: TGTGCCACCAGCAGAGATGGCCCTGAAGCTTTCTTT. Using reference TRBV15 and TRBJ1-1 for the parts outside the CDR3, the full variable domain is DAMVIQNPRYQVTQFGKPVTLSCSQTLNHNVMYWYQQKSSQAPKLLFHYYDKDFNNEADTPDNFQSRRPNTSFCFLDIRSPGLGDTAMYLCATSRDGPEAFFGQGTRLTVV.

The chain is built from TRBV9 and TRBJ2-2, with D unclear. Germline values: CDR1 SGDLS, CDR2 YYNGEE. V lost 0 bases and J lost 3, with 18 bases in between. The CDR3 sequence is 18 residues long. In DNA, the CDR3 is TGTGCCAGCAGCGTAGACTCCATCTCCCAAGGAGACACCGGGGAGCTGTTTTTT. It encodes CASSVDSISQGDTGELFF. The entire variable domain, with the rest obtained from reference TRBV9 and TRBJ2-2, is as follows: DSGVTQTPKHLITATGQRVTLRCSPRSGDLSVYWYQQSLDQGLQFLIQYYNGEERAKGNILERFSAQQFPDLHSELNLSSLELGDSALYFCASSVDSISQGDTGELFFGEGSRLTVL.

This rearrangement joins TRBV18 to TRBJ1-3; 7 nucleotides match TRBD1. In germline, CDR1 is KGHSH, CDR2 LQKENI. The CDR3 spans 15 residues. J gave up 0 bases and V 3 bases, and 2 bases lay outside the gene matches. CDR3 amino acids: CASSPGTVSGNTIYF. The CDR3 region has the DNA TGTGCCAGCTCACCCGGGACAGTCTCTGGAAACACCATATATTTT.

This rearrangement joins TRBV5-1 to TRBJ1-2; D call uncertain. The CDR3 totals 14 residues. Germline assignment: CDR1 SGHRS and CDR2 YFSETQ. Trimming removed 2 bases from V and 7 bases from J, with 15 bases in between. The CDR3 loop reads CASSFRTAEGGYTF. The CDR3 coding sequence is TGCGCCAGCAGCTTCAGGACGGCGGAGGGTGGCTACACCTTC.

This chain uses TRBV7-9 with TRBJ1-3, with a possible D match to TRBD1 (5 bases). The V and J ends lost 7 bases and 0 bases respectively, with 13 bases between them. The CDR3 loop spans 15 amino acids. CDR1 is SEHNR, CDR2 FQNEAQ, per germline (reference sequence). Written as DNA, the CDR3 is TGTGCCAGCAACTCCGGGGCGAGCTCTGGAAACACCATATATTTT. Protein: CASNSGASSGNTIYF.

The chain carries TRBV6-5 and TRBJ1-1, with D possibly TRBD1 on 5 matching bases. Trimming removed 5 bases from V and 7 bases from J, with 14 bases in between. The CDR3 contains 13 residues. CDR1 MNHEY and CDR2 SVGAGI come from the germline V gene. In nucleotides, the CDR3 is TGTGCCAGCAGTCGAGGGGTCGCCCTTGAAGCTTTCTTT. This encodes CASSRGVALEAFF.

The rearrangement links TRBV3-1 (or the pseudogene TRBV3-2) to TRBJ2-1; weak D call: TRBD2 (6 bases). The length of the CDR3 is 16 residues. CDR1 is LGHDT, CDR2 YNNKEL, per germline (reference sequence). V gave up 1 base and J gave up 0 bases, with 10 bases separating them. CDR3 DNA sequence: TGTGCCAGCAGCCAAGGGCGGGAACGCTCCTACAATGAGCAGTTCTTC. It codes for CASSQGRERSYNEQFF.

V usage is TRBV7-2 and J usage is TRBJ1-5, with D tentatively TRBD1 (5 bases). This CDR3 is 15 amino acids long. The germline gives CDR1 SGHTA, CDR2 FQGNSA. The germline V and J ends were trimmed by 1 base and 10 bases, with 17 bases remaining between them. CDR3 residues: CASSLGGTVEGPQHF. DNA of the CDR3: TGTGCCAGCAGCTTAGGGGGGACGGTGGAGGGACCCCAGCATTTT.

The CDR3 DNA follows: TGTGCCACCAGTGAATCCTTGGACCCGAGGGGCTACACCTTC. Protein product: CATSESLDPRGYTF. V and J are TRBV24-1 and TRBJ1-2; D gene ambiguous. The CDR3 runs to 14 residues. Trimming took 4 bases from V and 8 from J, leaving 16 bases between them. CDR1 and CDR2 from the germline V gene are KGHDR and SFDVKD.

The genes are TRBV28 and TRBJ1-5, with D maybe TRBD1 (5 bases). This CDR3 has 14 residues. Germline V lookup: CDR1 MDHEN, CDR2 SYDVKM. Between the trimmed V and J ends, which lost 4 bases and 4 bases, there was a span of 11 bases. DNA for the CDR3: TGTGCCAGCAGTTCGTCCAGGGTGAATCAGCCCCAGCATTTT. Its translation: CASSSSRVNQPQHF.

This chain connects TRBV2 to TRBJ2-3; 8 nucleotides match TRBD1. The germline V gene encodes CDR1 SNHLY and CDR2 FYNNEI. The CDR3 is 16 amino acids. J gave up 2 bases and V 6 bases, and 10 bases lay outside the gene matches. In DNA, the CDR3 is TGTGCCAGCAGCGTTGAACAGGGGGACTTCACAGATACGCAGTATTTT. This codes for CASSVEQGDFTDTQYF.

The rearrangement uses TRBV18 and TRBJ1-2; possible D gene TRBD1, 6 bases. Per the germline V gene, CDR1 is KGHSH and CDR2 is LQKENI. There are 13 residues in the CDR3. The V gene lost 3 bases and the J gene lost 8 bases, with 13 bases spanning the gap. DNA for the CDR3: TGTGCCAGCTCACCGGACACAGGGCGCGGCTACACCTTC. Amino acids: CASSPDTGRGYTF.

This chain uses TRBV4-2 with TRBJ1-2; 7 nucleotides agree with TRBD1. The germline CDR1 and CDR2 sequences are LGHNA and YNFKEQ. Trimming at V came to 1 base and at J to 1 base, leaving 6 bases not matched to a gene. The CDR3 sequence is 16 residues long. As DNA, the CDR3 is TGTGCCAGCAGCCAAGGTTGGGACAGAAATAACTATGGCTACACCTTC. Protein: CASSQGWDRNNYGYTF.

This rearrangement joins TRBV5-1 to TRBJ1-2, with no clear D. The CDR3 totals 13 residues. In germline, CDR1 is SGHRS, CDR2 YFSETQ. The V end lost 2 bases, the J end lost 5 bases, and 10 bases lay between the germline ends. CDR3 region: CASSLGRAYGYTF. CDR3 sequence (DNA): TGCGCCAGCAGCTTAGGGAGGGCGTATGGCTACACCTTC. Complete variable domain (other parts from reference TRBV5-1 and TRBJ1-2): KAGVTQTPRYLIKTRGQQVTLSCSPISGHRSVSWYQQTPGQGLQFLFEYFSETQRNKGNFPGRFSGRQFSNSRSEMNVSTLELGDSALYLCASSLGRAYGYTFGSGTRLTVV.

The chain combines TRBV7-9 with TRBJ1-2; TRBD1 is a possible D gene (6 bases). The germline V gene encodes CDR1 SEHNR and CDR2 FQNEAQ (reference sequence). The CDR3 length is 19 residues. The germline V and J ends were trimmed by 11 bases and 1 base, with 32 bases remaining between them. CDR3 nucleotide sequence: TGTGCCGGTTGGGGGGCGGACAGCACGAACGAACCTCATAACTATGGCTACACCTTC. This sequence encodes CAGWGADSTNEPHNYGYTF.

The V call is TRBV6-1, the J call TRBJ1-2; unclear D gene. CDR1 is MNHNS, CDR2 SASEGT, per germline. Trimming shortened V by 2 bases and J by 5 bases, and 6 bases separated the two germline ends. There are 12 residues in the CDR3. As DNA, the CDR3 is TGTGCCAGCAGTGAAAGACGGTATGGCTACACCTTC. It specifies CASSERRYGYTF.

This clone was seen a single time. V usage is TRBV27 and J usage is TRBJ2-3; D may be TRBD1 (5 bases). The CDR3 contains 14 residues. Germline loops: CDR1 MNHEY, CDR2 SMNVEV (reference sequence). V gave up 6 bases and J gave up 0 bases, with 10 bases separating them. CDR3 protein: CASSRQSSTDTQYF. Written as DNA, the CDR3 is TGTGCCAGCAGCCGACAGTCTAGCACAGATACGCAGTATTTT.

Worth noting for this clone: The identical CDR3 is also encoded by other nucleotide sequences in the sample. The genes are TRBV27 and TRBJ1-5; D gene uncertain. Trimming shortened V by 2 bases and J by 4 bases, and 9 bases separated the two germline ends. Germline V gives CDR1 MNHEY, CDR2 SMNVEV (reference sequence). CDR3 length equals 14 residues. This CDR3 reads CASSLRGLNQPQHF. The CDR3 nucleotides read TGTGCCAGCAGTTTACGAGGGTTAAATCAGCCCCAGCATTTT.

The genes are TRBV7-2 and TRBJ1-2; TRBD1 might be the D (5 bases). The CDR3 covers 16 residues. The germline CDR1 and CDR2 sequences are SGHTA and FQGNSA. V was cut by 4 bases and J by 0 bases, with 15 bases left in between. CDR3 nucleotide sequence: TGTGCCAGCAGCTCCGGGACGGCTATTGCTAACTATGGCTACACCTTC. This encodes CASSSGTAIANYGYTF. Looking up the rest from reference TRBV7-2 and TRBJ1-2 gives the full variable domain: GAGVSQSPSNKVTEKGKDVELRCDPISGHTALYWYRQSLGQGLEFLIYFQGNSAPDKSGLPSDRFSAERTGGSVSTLTIQRTQQEDSAVYLCASSSGTAIANYGYTFGSGTRLTVV.